This entry lists 25 T cell receptor beta chains sequenced from one sample in a study of tumor and adjacent non-tumor tissue in lung cancer. No cell sorting was done before RNA was extracted from the tissue. Three rounds of nested PCR, following a modified ARM-PCR protocol, produced the TCRbeta library. TCRdb used MiXCR to reprocess the multiplex PCR reads, holding one entry per CDR3 protein. The table has over 100,000 distinct CDR3 sequences, about 75% seen once. Sequencing was performed on lung tumor tissue. Receptor source: a woman aged 55-75 years with non-small cell lung cancer.

Concerning this clonotype itself: Without the conserved terminal phenylalanine or tryptophan, this CDR3 likely stems from a read error. V and J are TRBV11-2 and TRBJ2-7; D perhaps matches TRBD2 (5 bases). The germline V and J ends were trimmed by 10 bases and 3 bases, with 22 bases remaining between them. Germline CDR1 and CDR2: SGHAT and FQNNGV. The CDR3 loop spans 15 amino acids. The chain's CDR3 is CAIGLQSGNNYEQYI. Written as DNA, the CDR3 is TGTGCCATCGGACTCCAATCCGGCAATAACTACGAGCAGTACATC.

Note on this clonotype: At one end, the junction sequence differs from germline, possibly due to a read error. The chain combines TRBV20-1 with TRBJ2-1; possible D gene TRBD2, 6 bases. The CDR3 totals 14 residues. Germline values: CDR1 DFQATT, CDR2 SNEGSKA (reference sequence). The CDR3 region is CSPRMPTGSYEQFF. The CDR3 DNA sequence: TGCAGTCCTAGAATGCCTACCGGGAGCTATGAGCAGTTCTTC.

This clonotype was picked up a small number of times. The rearrangement links TRBV6-1 to TRBJ1-1; D is ambiguous. CDR3 length equals 13 residues. The V gene lost 6 bases and the J gene lost 4 bases, with 12 bases spanning the gap. The germline V gene encodes CDR1 MNHNS and CDR2 SASEGT. This CDR3 reads CASSKPWATEAFF. The CDR3, as DNA: TGTGCCAGCAGCAAACCGTGGGCCACTGAAGCTTTCTTT.

For this clonotype: Germline and junction disagree at one end, which may indicate a read error. The CDR3 reads CTSSPDSVISTDAQYF. The CDR3 nucleotides read TGTACCAGCAGCCCCGACAGCGTAATTAGCACAGATGCGCAGTATTTT. This rearrangement joins TRBV11-2 to TRBJ2-3, with D tentatively TRBD1 (5 bases). Germline V gives CDR1 SGHAT, CDR2 FQNNGV. CDR3 size: 16 residues.

The chain uses TRBV20-1 and TRBJ1-4; 9 bases match TRBD1. Germline assignment: CDR1 DFQATT and CDR2 SNEGSKA (reference sequence). There are 12 residues in the CDR3. V gave up 5 bases and J gave up 8 bases; unmatched junction bases: 3. The CDR3 DNA reads TGCAGTGCTGGGGACAGGGACGAAAAACTGTTTTTT. It yields the protein CSAGDRDEKLFF.

This clonotype was picked up a small number of times. Just one base apart from a much larger clone, this may be a read error. The genes are TRBV6-2 or TRBV6-3 and TRBJ1-6, with 7 bases lining up with TRBD1. The germline V gene encodes CDR1 MNHEY and CDR2 SVGEGT. J gave up 9 bases and V 6 bases, and 8 bases lay outside the gene matches. This CDR3 comprises 14 residues. The chain's CDR3 is CASRLDRVGSPLHF. In DNA, the CDR3 is TGTGCCAGCAGACTTGACAGGGTCGGTTCACCCCTCCACTTT.

On this clonotype: The conserved phenylalanine or tryptophan is not found at the CDR3 terminus, so this likely reflects a read error. The chain combines TRBV7-8 with TRBJ2-3; perhaps D is TRBD1 or TRBD2 (5 bases each). Trimming left V 4 bases short and J 0 bases short, with 11 bases between. CDR3 length: 15 amino acids. CDR1 is SGHVS, CDR2 FQNEAQ, per germline. CDR3: CASSYGTASTDTQYS. DNA of the CDR3: TGTGCCAGCAGCTACGGGACGGCTAGCACAGATACGCAGTATTCT.

As concerns this clonotype: A much bigger clone sits one base away, suggesting this may be a read error. The rearrangement links TRBV9 to TRBJ2-3, with TRBD2 matching 11 bases. The J segment lost 3 bases and the V segment lost 4 bases, leaving 10 bases of the junction unmatched. CDR3 length: 17 amino acids. Germline V gene data show CDR1 as SGDLS and CDR2 as YYNGEE. In nucleotides, the CDR3 is TGTGCCAGCAGCATAGGAACTAGCGGGGGACAAACAGATACGCAGTATTTT. Its translation: CASSIGTSGGQTDTQYF.

Notes on this clonotype: Possible read error: a much larger clone is one base away. V and J are TRBV24-1 and TRBJ2-5; D gene unclear. The CDR3 is 13 amino acids. Germline CDR1 reads KGHDR; CDR2 reads SFDVKD. Trimming removed 5 bases from V and 4 bases from J, with 10 bases in between. CDR3 DNA sequence: TGTGCCACCAGTGGACTCTTCCTAGAGACCCAGTACTTC. Translated: CATSGLFLETQYF.

Of note for this clonotype: This sequence may be a read error, since a much larger clone differs from it by one base. The chain links TRBV6-5 to TRBJ2-2; D remains unclear. Germline-derived CDR1 and CDR2 are MNHEY and SVGAGI. The CDR3 contains 14 residues. CDR3 sequence: CASNLRLNTRELFF. Here the CDR3 DNA reads TGTGCCAGCAATCTCAGACTTAACACCCGGGAGCTGTTTTTT.

This rearrangement joins TRBV20-1 to TRBJ2-1; either TRBD1 or TRBD2 may supply D (5 bases each). CDR1 and CDR2 (germline): DFQATT, SNEGSKA (reference sequence). CDR3 length: 13 residues. Trimming took off 2 bases at V and 16 bases at J, with 21 bases between the two ends. CDR3 region: CSARRDQYNEHFF. The CDR3 bases are TGCAGTGCTAGAAGGGACCAGTACAATGAACATTTCTTC.

A remark on this clonotype: A much larger clone sits a single nucleotide away, making a read error possible. The chain uses TRBV29-1 and TRBJ2-5; D is undetermined. The length of the CDR3 is 12 residues. Germline-derived CDR1 and CDR2 are SQVTM and ANQGSEA. CDR3 region: CSVGLDRETEYF. CDR3 nucleotides: TGCAGCGTCGGGCTAGATCGAGAGACCGAGTACTTC.

There are a few counts of this clonotype. Here the CDR3 omits its conserved ending phenylalanine or tryptophan, so a read error is the likely source. This chain uses TRBV6-5 with TRBJ1-6; the D gene is possibly TRBD1 (6 bases). The CDR3 length is 12 residues. Germline assignment: CDR1 MNHEY and CDR2 SVGAGI. The CDR3 is CVNPGTCSPLHC. The CDR3 nucleotides read TGTGTCAACCCCGGGACATGCTCACCCCTCCACTGT.

This clonotype was recorded once. A much larger clonotype is one base distant, so this may be a read error. The conserved closing phenylalanine or tryptophan is absent in this CDR3, likely reflecting a read error. The CDR3 protein is CASSYSGWGSYNEQFY. In DNA, the CDR3 is TGTGCCAGCAGTTACTCGGGTTGGGGCTCCTACAATGAGCAGTTCTAC. The J gene is TRBJ2-1, the V gene TRBV6-5; D remains unclear. Germline V lookup: CDR1 MNHEY, CDR2 SVGAGI. The V end lost 0 bases, the J end lost 0 bases, and 9 bases lay between the germline ends. CDR3 size: 16 residues.

In its sample, this clonotype was seen once. One end of the junction does not line up with germline, which may come from a read error. The chain employs TRBV6-1 and TRBJ1-2; D call uncertain. Germline values: CDR1 MNHNS, CDR2 SASEGT. This CDR3 is built from 16 residues. The CDR3 loop is CASSETRQRINYSYTF. CDR3 in DNA: TGTGCCAGCAGTGAAACACGTCAGCGGATTAACTATAGCTACACCTTC.

This clonotype was picked up many times. The rearrangement links TRBV6-6 to TRBJ1-4; TRBD1 agrees at 8 bases. The germline V gene has CDR1 MNHNY and CDR2 SVGAGI (reference sequence). Trimming took 6 bases from V and 8 from J; bases not matched to a gene: 5. The CDR3 runs 13 residues. The CDR3 loop reads CASSGTGYEKLFF. In DNA, the CDR3 is TGTGCCAGCAGCGGGACAGGATACGAAAAACTGTTTTTT.

This clonotype appeared a single time. A much larger clone differs from this one at a single base, so this may be a read error. The rearrangement joins TRBV6-2 or TRBV6-3 to TRBJ2-7; 7 bases match TRBD1. The CDR3 contains 14 residues. Germline loops: CDR1 MNHEY, CDR2 SVGEGT. Trimming cost V 5 bases and J 6 bases; bases outside gene matches: 10. The CDR3 sequence is CASSAYRGVPEQYF. The CDR3 nucleotides read TGTGCCAGCAGTGCCTACAGGGGTGTCCCCGAGCAGTACTTC.

This clonotype was seen a handful of times. This chain joins TRBV7-9 and TRBJ2-3, with TRBD2 as a possible D gene (5 bases). Germline V lookup: CDR1 SEHNR, CDR2 FQNEAQ (reference sequence). The germline V and J ends were trimmed by 4 bases and 2 bases, with 10 bases remaining between them. The CDR3 is 14 amino acids. The DNA for the CDR3 is TGTGCCAGCAGCTCACGCGGGTCCACAGATACGCAGTATTTT. This codes for CASSSRGSTDTQYF.

In regard to this clonotype: At one end the junction does not follow the germline gene, possibly because of a read error. This rearrangement joins TRBV12-3 or TRBV12-4 to TRBJ1-4; possible D gene TRBD1, 5 bases. The CDR3 is made up of 15 amino acids. CDR3 nucleotide sequence: TGTGCCAGCAGTTTAAGGGGATGGGGTGTTGAAAGACTGTTTTTT. This codes for CASSLRGWGVERLFF.

The gene calls are TRBV12-3 or TRBV12-4 and TRBJ1-2; TRBD1 might be the D (5 bases). The length of the CDR3 is 14 residues. V was shortened by 5 bases and J by 4 bases, with 14 bases between the two germline ends. Written as DNA, the CDR3 is TGTGCCAGCAGTCCCCCGGGGGACGCCTATGGCTACACCTTC. Amino acid sequence: CASSPPGDAYGYTF.

V and J are TRBV4-3 and TRBJ2-3; D call uncertain. Near its end, the DNA agrees better with TRBJ1-5, so the J call may be wrong. The germline CDR1 and CDR2 sequences are LGHNA and YSLEER. CDR3 size: 15 residues. The CDR3 reads CASSQGRVMGDTQHF. DNA of the CDR3: TGCGCCAGCAGCCAAGGGAGGGTGATGGGAGATACGCAGCATTTT.

This clonotype appeared many times. This chain links TRBV20-1 with TRBJ1-2; D gene unclear. The CDR3 totals 14 residues. Trimming removed 2 bases from V and 7 bases from J, with 17 bases in between. Germline V gives CDR1 DFQATT, CDR2 SNEGSKA (reference sequence). The CDR3 is CSARISSRDPGYTF. The CDR3 DNA is TGCAGTGCTAGAATCAGCTCCCGGGATCCTGGCTACACCTTC.

On this clonotype: The junction departs from the called germline gene at one end, perhaps through a read error. The chain employs TRBV6-6 and TRBJ1-6; D is unclear. CDR3 length: 17 residues. Germline lookup yields CDR1 MNHNY and CDR2 SVGAGI (reference sequence). CDR3 DNA sequence: TGTGCCAGCAGTTTGGATGGAGAGAGCTCCTATAACTCACCCCTCCACTTT. Its protein is CASSLDGESSYNSPLHF.

Regarding this clonotype: Being one base from a much bigger clone, this may be a read error. This chain links TRBV20-1 with TRBJ2-5, with a possible D match to TRBD1 (6 bases). The CDR3 length is 15 residues. From germline, CDR1 is DFQATT and CDR2 SNEGSKA (reference sequence). Here the CDR3 DNA reads TGCAATGCTAGAGATGTAGGGGACACCCTGGGGACCCAGTACTTC. This sequence encodes CNARDVGDTLGTQYF.

On this clonotype itself: This may come from a read error, since a much larger clone is one base off. The chain combines TRBV14 with TRBJ2-2, with unresolved D. There are 13 residues in the CDR3. Deletions cut 3 bases from V and 5 bases from J, with 7 bases between. Germline assignment: CDR1 SGHDN and CDR2 FVKESK. For the CDR3, the DNA is TGTGCCAGCAGCCATGGTATGACCGGGGAGCTGTTTTTT. Protein sequence: CASSHGMTGELFF.